This T cell receptor (beta chain) was obtained from a study of T cells in Graves' hyperthyroidism and ophthalmopathy. Broader study findings: The majority of expanded thyroid clonotypes above 0.001 also appeared in blood.

Turning to this clonotype: What it recognizes is unknown.

Germline trimming cut 4 bases from V and 5 bases from J; bases unmatched to any gene: 19. The germline V gene encodes CDR1 MDHEN and CDR2 SYDVKM. The CDR3 is made up of 19 amino acids. There were TCR beta CDR3 regions amplified from RNA transcripts. The primer set for the first-round RT-PCR of the TCR CDR3 was HTBI. One entry per CDR3 protein results from TCRdb running MiXCR on the multiplex PCR reads. The repertoire holds roughly 660,000 distinct CDR3 sequences, around 16% seen once, with roughly 15% in the top ten. Sample: blood. The clonotype comes from a man in his forties or fifties with Graves' hyperthyroidism. The V call is TRBV28, the J call TRBJ2-5, with 10 bases identical to TRBD2. The CDR3 region has the DNA TGTGCCAGCAGTTCCGGACTAGCGGAAACGTGGAGGGGTGTGGAGACCCAGTACTTC. Protein product: CASSSGLAETWRGVETQYF.